This T cell receptor beta chain was captured in a study of cytomegalovirus exposure and HLA in healthy donors. The germline V gene encodes CDR1 SGHKS and CDR2 YYEKEE (reference sequence). The CDR3 totals 13 residues. Trimming cost V 7 bases and J 4 bases; bases outside gene matches: 6. General study findings and limits: TCR sequences were mostly rare, though some public TCRs occurred in many donors. Apparent HLA restriction characterized most CMV-associated TCR beta chains in a later analysis. A missense DCLRE1C variant was associated with V- and J-gene trimming of TCR beta chains in a later analysis, and an independent cohort replicated the association.

On this clone: Its antigen is as yet unknown.

Amplification used 60 Vbeta primers and 13 Jbeta primers. Only in-frame clones appear in the TCRdb table, and some are missing; sequencing was by immunoSEQ multiplex PCR. This table holds roughly 140,000 clones, 82% found once. This sequence joins TRBV5-5 and TRBJ2-7; 9 bases match TRBD1. This receptor was taken from a male donor in good health and CMV-seronegative. The sequenced sample was PBMCs. CDR3 region: CASLGTGRYEQYF. The DNA for the CDR3 is TGTGCCAGCTTGGGGACAGGGAGGTACGAGCAGTACTTC.